Described below is a single T cell receptor (beta chain) sequence and its context. Its antigen is unidentified. This record comes from a study of shared clonotypes between healthy human individuals. General study points: Against clonotypes common to all four donors, non-shared ones had lower generation probabilities.

TCRdb keeps only in-frame clones here, not all; method: immunoSEQ multiplex PCR. This sample has fewer than 850,000 clones, with around 90% found just once. The CDR3 spans 16 residues. Germline lookup yields CDR1 SGHTA and CDR2 FQGTGA. The junction had 8 bases not matched to a gene; V was cut back by 2 bases and J by 4 bases. The TCR was taken from a young man in good health. Some clones in this sample may be carry-over from other donors' samples. The chain is built from TRBV7-3 and TRBJ1-5, with 7 bases fitting TRBD1. Source material: memory CD8+ T cells from PBMCs. Subset reported: CD45RO+ cells pooled with CCR7-negative TemRA cells. Here the CDR3 DNA reads TGTGCCAGCAGCTTAGTTCCAAACAGGGGAAATCAGCCCCAGCATTTT. It codes for CASSLVPNRGNQPQHF.